Presented here are 21 T cell receptor beta chains from one specimen sequenced in a study of T cell clonality in common variable immunodeficiency. Study-wide results and limits: Reportedly, TCR beta sequences from common variable immunodeficiency showed fewer deletions and N-nucleotide insertions.

Assay used: immunoSEQ multiplex PCR; TCRdb lists only in-frame clones, some missing. The sample contains over 25,000 clones, none of them singletons. The antigens for these receptors are not known. Material for sequencing was peripheral blood mononuclear cells. These receptors were taken from a human donor with common variable immunodeficiency.

This clone was counted a few times. Read sequence stops 3 residues before the CDR3 end, and the germline J gene provides the missing end. The rearrangement joins TRBV5-6 to TRBJ2-1; TRBD2 matches 10 bases. Trimming took 0 bases from V and 6 from J; bases not matched to a gene: 3. This CDR3 is built from 15 residues. Germline V gene data show CDR1 as SGHDT and CDR2 as YYEEEE. Incomplete CDR3 DNA: TGTGCCAGCAGCTTGGGTCCTAGCGGGAGCAATGAG. It translates to CASSLGPSGSNE. The whole CDR3 region reads CASSLGPSGSNEQFF.

With respect to this clone: The CDR3 is cut off 3 residues early in the read; its end comes from the germline J gene. This chain connects TRBV13 to TRBJ1-4; tentatively, D is TRBD1 (5 bases). V lost 2 bases and J lost 8, with 9 bases in between. CDR1 is PRHDT, CDR2 FYEKMQ, per germline (reference sequence). The CDR3 runs 13 residues. Partial CDR3 DNA: TGTGCCAGCAGCTTATGGTCAGGGGAAAAA. This encodes CASSLWSGEK. The CDR3, in full, reads CASSLWSGEKLFF.

This clone appeared a few times. The read terminates 3 residues before the CDR3 end, so the remaining end is supplied by the germline J gene. The V gene is TRBV7-2, the J gene TRBJ1-1; maybe TRBD1 (5 bases). V was shortened by 6 bases and J by 1 base, with 15 bases between the two germline ends. The germline V gene encodes CDR1 SGHTA and CDR2 FQGNSA. The CDR3 consists of 15 residues. CDR3 DNA, as far as it was read: TGTGCCAGCAGTCCCCCCAGGGAGGGGAACACTGAA. Translated, it gives CASSPPREGNTE. Given in full, the CDR3 is CASSPPREGNTEAFF.

Note on this clone: Sequencing ends 3 residues short of the CDR3 end; the germline J gene provides the rest. The chain couples TRBV7-2 to TRBJ2-4; D is undetermined. The V and J ends lost 1 base and 3 bases respectively, with 4 bases between them. The CDR3 has 13 amino acids. CDR1 is SGHTA and CDR2 is FQGNSA in the germline V gene. The DNA read from the CDR3 is TGTGCCAGCAGCTTAGTCGGCAAAAACATT. This codes for CASSLVGKNI. The whole CDR3 sequence reads CASSLVGKNIQYF.

This clone was seen repeatedly, ten times or more. Read data end 3 residues before the CDR3 end; the end is taken from the germline J gene. This chain links TRBV5-6 with TRBJ2-1; D gene ambiguous. From germline, CDR1 is SGHDT and CDR2 YYEEEE. Trimming took off 0 bases at V and 4 bases at J, with 11 bases between the two ends. This CDR3 is built from 15 residues. Incomplete CDR3 DNA: TGTGCCAGCAGCTTGGAACAGAAAGAGTACAATGAG. Translated: CASSLEQKEYNE. In full, the CDR3 is CASSLEQKEYNEQFF. The full variable domain, completed using reference TRBV5-6 and TRBJ2-1, is DAGVTQSPTHLIKTRGQQVTLRCSPKSGHDTVSWYQQALGQGPQFIFQYYEEEERQRGNFPDRFSGHQFPNYSSELNVNALLLGDSALYLCASSLEQKEYNEQFFGPGTRLTVL.

On this clone: The missing CDR3 end, 3 residues past where the read stops, is filled in from the germline J gene. V is TRBV19 and J is TRBJ1-3; the match to TRBD1 covers 7 bases. Germline values: CDR1 LNHDA, CDR2 SQIVND (reference sequence). CDR3 length: 15 amino acids. The V and J ends lost 5 bases and 1 base, in that order; junction bases with no gene match: 5. The CDR3: CASSPRQGSGNTIYF. The sequenced part of the CDR3 DNA is TGTGCCAGTAGTCCTCGACAGGGATCTGGAAACACC.

CDR3: CAWSGTGGLFGELFF. The sequenced CDR3 bases are TGTGCCTGGAGTGGGACAGGGGGCCTCTTCGGGGAG. This chain uses TRBV30 with TRBJ2-2; 11 positions agree with TRBD1. Read sequence stops 3 residues before the CDR3 end, and the germline J gene provides the missing end. This CDR3 spans 15 amino acids. Germline loops: CDR1 GTSNPN, CDR2 SVGIG (reference sequence). V lost 1 base and J lost 7; bases outside the gene matches: 5. The full variable domain, in which reference TRBV30 and TRBJ2-2 provide the parts outside the CDR3, is SQTIHQWPATLVQPVGSPLSLECTVEGTSNPNLYWYRQAAGRGLQLLFYSVGIGQISSEVPQNLSASRPQDRQFILSSKKLLLSDSGFYLCAWSGTGGLFGELFFGEGSRLTVL.

This clone has more than one count but fewer than ten. The read finishes 3 residues shy of the CDR3 end, and the germline J gene is used to complete it. The chain employs TRBV2 and TRBJ1-5; a weak D match, TRBD1 (5 bases). The CDR3 spans 15 residues. V dropped 7 bases and J dropped 1 base, with 14 bases sitting between them. The V gene's germline CDR1 is SNHLY and CDR2 FYNNEI. Partial CDR3 DNA: TGTGCCAGCACTGGGGCGTGGGGCAGCAATCAGCCC. Its protein is CASTGAWGSNQP. The CDR3, in full, reads CASTGAWGSNQPQHF. Together with reference TRBV2 and TRBJ1-5, the CDR3 gives the full variable domain: EPEVTQTPSHQVTQMGQEVILRCVPISNHLYFYWYRQILGQKVEFLVSFYNNEISEKSEIFDDQFSVERPDGSNFTLKIRSTKLEDSAMYFCASTGAWGSNQPQHFGDGTRLSIL.

As to this clone: The read is 3 residues too short to cover the CDR3 end, so that end is filled in from the germline J gene. J is TRBJ1-5 and V is TRBV2; D not resolved. Between the trimmed V and J ends, which lost 2 bases and 4 bases, there was a span of 9 bases. The CDR3 consists of 14 residues. CDR1 is SNHLY, CDR2 FYNNEI, per germline. The CDR3 is CASSEIAVNQPQHF. Partial CDR3 DNA: TGTGCCAGCAGTGAAATCGCAGTTAATCAGCCC.

This clone was recorded many times. The read ends 3 residues early relative to the CDR3; the germline J gene fills the gap. The J gene is TRBJ2-3, the V gene TRBV5-1; possibly TRBD1 for D (7 bases). Germline loops: CDR1 SGHRS, CDR2 YFSETQ. V gave up 5 bases and J gave up 5 bases, with 18 bases separating them. The CDR3 consists of 15 residues. The sequenced part of the CDR3 DNA is TGCGCCAGCAGGTGGCAGGGGGGAGCGGAAGATACG. Encoded protein: CASRWQGGAEDT. The full CDR3 reads CASRWQGGAEDTQYF.

Comments on this clone: The read gets to within 3 residues of the CDR3 end, and the germline J gene fills in the rest. This chain joins TRBV2 and TRBJ2-1; tentatively, D is TRBD1 (6 bases). The V gene's germline CDR1 is SNHLY and CDR2 FYNNEI. The CDR3 is 15 amino acids. V lost 6 bases, J lost 6 bases, and 18 bases lay in between. CDR3 DNA, as far as it was read: TGTGCCAGCAGACGGACGCCGACAGGAGGCAATGAG. Residues: CASRRTPTGGNE. The entire CDR3 protein is CASRRTPTGGNEQFF.

A remark on this clone: Sequencing ends 3 residues short of the CDR3 end; the germline J gene provides the rest. The rearrangement uses TRBV5-1 and TRBJ2-5; no definite D call. The CDR3 is made up of 13 amino acids. Germline V CDR1 and CDR2: SGHRS, YFSETQ. V lost 1 base and J lost 2, with 6 bases in between. The CDR3 sequence: CASSLNGQETQYF. The part of the CDR3 DNA that was read is TGCGCCAGCAGCTTGAACGGGCAAGAGACC.

There are many counts of this clone. The CDR3 end is not reached by the read, which stops 3 residues before it; the germline J gene fills it in. The J gene is TRBJ1-1, the V gene TRBV6-2 or TRBV6-3; possible D gene TRBD1, 5 bases. The CDR3 extends over 12 amino acids. Germline CDR1 MNHEY, CDR2 SVGEGT. V dropped 4 bases and J dropped 6 bases, with 9 bases sitting between them. CDR3 DNA (partial): TGTGCCAGCAGTTTAGGGGTCTCTGAA. Amino acids: CASSLGVSE. The full CDR3 sequence reads CASSLGVSEAFF.

In its sample, this clone was seen a few times. The read terminates 3 residues ahead of where the CDR3 ends, so the germline J gene completes it. The J gene is TRBJ1-6, the V gene TRBV6-1; D gene ambiguous. CDR3 length equals 13 residues. Germline V gives CDR1 MNHNS, CDR2 SASEGT. CDR3 DNA, as far as it was read: TGTGCCAGCAGTGCTTCGACATTGCGGGCC. Protein product: CASSASTLRA. The CDR3 in full is CASSASTLRALHF.

This clone was detected only a few times. The read terminates 3 residues before the CDR3 end, so the remaining end is supplied by the germline J gene. J is TRBJ2-3 and V is TRBV7-2; 8 nucleotides align to TRBD2. Germline assignment: CDR1 SGHTA and CDR2 FQGNSA. This CDR3 has 15 amino acids. The V gene end was trimmed by 2 bases and the J gene end by 3 bases; junction bases not matched to a gene: 4. This CDR3 is CASSLSGGVTDTQYF. The DNA read from the CDR3 is TGTGCCAGCAGCTTATCGGGGGGGGTTACAGATACG.

This clone was picked up many times. Read coverage stops 3 residues before the CDR3 terminus; the germline J gene supplies the remainder. J is TRBJ1-1 and V is TRBV5-1, with D tentatively TRBD1 (6 bases). Trimming left V 0 bases short and J 5 bases short, with 17 bases between. This CDR3 has 16 residues. Per germline, CDR1 SGHRS and CDR2 YFSETQ. CDR3 residues: CASSLAGGAGFTEAFF. Partial CDR3 DNA: TGCGCCAGCAGCTTGGCGGGGGGCGCGGGGTTTACTGAA.

In this sample, this clone turned up a few times. The sequence runs out 3 residues before the end of the CDR3; the remainder is reconstructed from the germline J gene. This rearrangement joins TRBV5-3 to TRBJ1-5; D is possibly TRBD1 (6 bases). TRBV5-3 carries the ORF label, with uncertain function. This CDR3 contains 13 residues. With 5 bases removed from V and 4 bases from J, the gap between germline ends came to 10 bases. The sequenced part of the CDR3 DNA is TGTGCCAGAAGTAGAGGGGGAAATCAGCCC. Its protein product is CARSRGGNQP. The complete CDR3 protein is CARSRGGNQPQHF.

This clone was counted at least ten times. The DNA ends 3 residues before the CDR3 does, and the rest of the CDR3 is filled in from the germline J gene. The V and J genes are TRBV18 and TRBJ1-1; 9 positions match TRBD1. The V gene end was trimmed by 1 base and the J gene end by 6 bases; junction bases not matched to a gene: 9. CDR1 is KGHSH and CDR2 is LQKENI in the germline V gene. This CDR3 contains 16 residues. This CDR3 reads CASSPREGQGVAEAFF. The covered CDR3 bases are TGTGCCAGCTCACCACGGGAGGGACAGGGAGTCGCTGAA.

CDR3 DNA (partial): TGTGCCAGCAGCTTAGCAGGAAGGGACAGGGAAACC. Translation gives CASSLAGRDRET. The CDR3 in full is CASSLAGRDRETIYF. The chain carries TRBV7-9 and TRBJ1-3; 9 bases are a match to TRBD1. The read ends 3 residues early relative to the CDR3; the germline J gene fills the gap. The CDR3 is 15 amino acids. Germline assignment: CDR1 SEHNR and CDR2 FQNEAQ (reference sequence).

This clone has just a few counts. The read gets to within 3 residues of the CDR3 end, and the germline J gene fills in the rest. This chain uses TRBV13 with TRBJ2-1; 8 bases agree with TRBD2. V was clipped by 5 bases and J by 4 bases; unmatched bases: 22. The CDR3 is 20 residues long. Looked up from germline, CDR1 is PRHDT and CDR2 is FYEKMQ (reference sequence). CDR3 sequence: CASSLPRYSGAGAKYNEQFF. CDR3 DNA (partial): TGTGCCAGCAGCCTACCCCGGTATTCGGGAGCGGGGGCCAAGTACAATGAG.

This clone occurred many times. With the read ending 3 residues before the CDR3 end, the germline J gene is used to fill in that end. The V gene is TRBV13, the J gene TRBJ2-3, with 7 bases fitting TRBD2. Germline loops: CDR1 PRHDT, CDR2 FYEKMQ (reference sequence). Trimming cost V 0 bases and J 3 bases; bases outside gene matches: 0. The CDR3 contains 14 residues. CDR3 residues: CASSLGGGTDTQYF. The CDR3 bases that were read are TGTGCCAGCAGCTTAGGCGGGGGGACAGATACG.